This TCR beta chain comes out of a study of CD8 T cells in ankylosing spondylitis. This clonotype showed up many times. Its specificity is unknown. Study-wide points: A TCR beta motif of fewer than 10 highly homologous variants seemed to mark ankylosing spondylitis blood. Reports say disease-linked clones showed up significantly more in matched ankylosing spondylitis synovial fluid.

Deletions cut 4 bases from V and 1 base from J, with 10 bases between. The CDR3 spans 14 residues. Making use of molecular barcodes, quantitative 5'-RACE generated TCR beta libraries. TCRdb used MiXCR to reprocess the 5' RACE reads, holding one entry per CDR3 protein. There are roughly 670,000 distinct CDR3 sequences in the sample; roughly 19% occur only once, and about 19% lies in the top ten. Sequenced material: blood, either unsorted or a sorted T cell fraction (not recorded which). The receptor comes from a male donor with ankylosing spondylitis. The chain links TRBV12-3 or TRBV12-4 to TRBJ1-1, with D uncertain. The CDR3 nucleotides are TGTGCCAGCAGTTCGAGGACGGGGAACACTGAAGCTTTCTTT. Amino acids: CASSSRTGNTEAFF.